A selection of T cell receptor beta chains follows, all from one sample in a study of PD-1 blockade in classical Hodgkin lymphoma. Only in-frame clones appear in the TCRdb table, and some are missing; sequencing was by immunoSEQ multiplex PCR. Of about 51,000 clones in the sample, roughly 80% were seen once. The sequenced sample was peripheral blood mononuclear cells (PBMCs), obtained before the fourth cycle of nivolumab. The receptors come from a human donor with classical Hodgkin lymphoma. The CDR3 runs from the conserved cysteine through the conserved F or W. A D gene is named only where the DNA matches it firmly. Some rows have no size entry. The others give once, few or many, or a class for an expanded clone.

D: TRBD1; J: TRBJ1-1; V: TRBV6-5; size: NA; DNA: TGTGCCAGCAGTTATCACAGGGGGCTAGATGAAGCTTTCTTT; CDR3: CASSYHRGLDEAFF
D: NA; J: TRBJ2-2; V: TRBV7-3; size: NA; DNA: TGTGCCAGCAGCCTTAGAGGGACGAACACCGGGGAGCTGTTTTTT; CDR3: CASSLRGTNTGELFF
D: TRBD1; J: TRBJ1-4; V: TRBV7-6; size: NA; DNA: TGTGCCAGCAGCCCGGGACAGGGGTTTGGAAAACTGTTTTTT; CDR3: CASSPGQGFGKLFF
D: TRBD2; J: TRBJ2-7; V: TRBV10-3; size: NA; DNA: TGTGCCATCAGTGGGACTAGCGGCCTCTCTTCCTACGAGCAGTACTTC; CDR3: CAISGTSGLSSYEQYF
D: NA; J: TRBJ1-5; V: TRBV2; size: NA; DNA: TGTGCCAGCACCCGCAACAGGGAAGTGGGGCAGCCCCAGCATTTT; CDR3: CASTRNREVGQPQHF
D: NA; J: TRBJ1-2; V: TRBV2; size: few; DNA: TGTGCCAGCTTTGGAGACGACGGGGACCTCCTCTATGGCTACACCTTC; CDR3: CASFGDDGDLLYGYTF
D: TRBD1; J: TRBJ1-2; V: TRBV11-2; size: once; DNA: TGTGCCAGCAGCTTAGCGCCGGGACAGCCCTATGGCTACACCTTC; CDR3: CASSLAPGQPYGYTF
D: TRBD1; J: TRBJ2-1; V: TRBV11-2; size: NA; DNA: TGTGCCAGCAGCTTGACAGGGCAGCACAATGAGCAGTTCTTC; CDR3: CASSLTGQHNEQFF
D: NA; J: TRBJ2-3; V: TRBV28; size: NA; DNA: TGTGCCAGCAGTTATAGCACAGATACGCAGTATTTT; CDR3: CASSYSTDTQYF
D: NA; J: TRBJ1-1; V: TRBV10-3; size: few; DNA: TGTGCCATCAGAGATTGGACGGGGAACACTGAAGCTTTCTTT; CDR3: CAIRDWTGNTEAFF
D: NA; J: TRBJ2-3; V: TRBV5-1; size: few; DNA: TGCGCCAGCAGCTTGGCCAGCCCCACAGATACGCAGTATTTT; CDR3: CASSLASPTDTQYF
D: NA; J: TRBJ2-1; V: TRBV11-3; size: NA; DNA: TGTGCCAGCAGCTTAAGTACCACTGTATGGGGGTTCAATGAGCAGTTCTTC; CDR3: CASSLSTTVWGFNEQFF
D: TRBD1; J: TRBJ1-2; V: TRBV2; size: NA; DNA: TGTGCCAGCGTGCAATTCAGGGGGTATGGCTACACCTTC; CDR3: CASVQFRGYGYTF
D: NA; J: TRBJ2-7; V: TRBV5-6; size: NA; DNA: TGTGCCAGCAGCTTGGCAGGGGCTCCAACCTACGAGCAGTACTTC; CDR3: CASSLAGAPTYEQYF
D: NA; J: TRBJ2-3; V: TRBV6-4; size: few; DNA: TGTGCCAGCAGGGACTGGGTTTGCACAGATACGCAGTATTTT; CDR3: CASRDWVCTDTQYF
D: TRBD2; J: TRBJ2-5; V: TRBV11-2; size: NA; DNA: TGTGCCAGCAGCTTTGTTGGTGGGGCTAGCGGGAGGCAGAGGGAGACCCAGTACTTC; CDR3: CASSFVGGASGRQRETQYF
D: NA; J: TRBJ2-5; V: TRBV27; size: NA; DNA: TGTGCCAGCAGTTTCGCGCTTGGAGAGACCCAGTACTTC; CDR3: CASSFALGETQYF
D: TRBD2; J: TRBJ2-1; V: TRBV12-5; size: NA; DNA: TGTGCTAGTTTAGGGCGGGGGGGCAATGAGCAGTTCTTC; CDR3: CASLGRGGNEQFF
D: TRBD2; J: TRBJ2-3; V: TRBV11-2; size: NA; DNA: TGTGCCAGCAGCTTAGTGCGGGGGTTAGTTGATACGCAGTATTTT; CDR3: CASSLVRGLVDTQYF
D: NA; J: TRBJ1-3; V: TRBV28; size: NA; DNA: TGTGCCAGCAGTCTCTACTCTGGAAACACCATATATTTT; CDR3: CASSLYSGNTIYF
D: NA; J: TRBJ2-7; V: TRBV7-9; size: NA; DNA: TGTGCCAGCAGCTCTCGGCTTGGGGGTACGACCTACGAGCAGTACTTC; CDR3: CASSSRLGGTTYEQYF
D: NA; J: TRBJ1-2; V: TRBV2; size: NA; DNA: TGTGCCAGCAGTGGGGTAAGGACGGAAAATGAGCGAGGCTACACCTTC; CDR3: CASSGVRTENERGYTF
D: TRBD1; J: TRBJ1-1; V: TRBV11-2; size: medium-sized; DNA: TGTGCCAGCAGCTTAGACCCCGGGACAGGAGAAGCTTTCTTT; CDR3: CASSLDPGTGEAFF
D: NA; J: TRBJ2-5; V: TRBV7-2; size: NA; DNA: TGTGCCAGCAGCTTAAGGTTCAGCGGAGAGGAGACCCAGTACTTC; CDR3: CASSLRFSGEETQYF
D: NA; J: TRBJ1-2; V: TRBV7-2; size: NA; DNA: TGTGCCAGCACCCCAGACAGGAGCTATGGCTACACCTTC; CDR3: CASTPDRSYGYTF
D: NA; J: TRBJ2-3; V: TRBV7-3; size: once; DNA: TGTGCCAGCAGCCCTGCTCCCCTAGATACGCAGTATTTT; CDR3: CASSPAPLDTQYF
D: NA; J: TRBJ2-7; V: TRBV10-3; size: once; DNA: TGTGCCATCGGCACTTTCTACGAGCAGTACTTC; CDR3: CAIGTFYEQYF
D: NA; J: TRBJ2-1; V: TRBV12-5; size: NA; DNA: TGTGCTAGTGGTCCAGGTAATCCTCCCTACAATGAGCAGTTCTTC; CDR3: CASGPGNPPYNEQFF
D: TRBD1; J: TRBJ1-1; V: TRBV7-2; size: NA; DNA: TGTGCCAGCAGCCCCCGTCCGGGACAGATAAACACTGAAGCTTTCTTT; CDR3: CASSPRPGQINTEAFF
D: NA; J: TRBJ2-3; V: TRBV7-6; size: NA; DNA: TGTGCCAGCAGCTTACGTAGGGGCTCTAGCACAGATACGCAGTATTTT; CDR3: CASSLRRGSSTDTQYF
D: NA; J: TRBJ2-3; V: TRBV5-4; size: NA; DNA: TGTGCCAGCAGCTTGGGAGGGTGGGATACGCAGTATTTT; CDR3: CASSLGGWDTQYF
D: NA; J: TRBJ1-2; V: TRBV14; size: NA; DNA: TGTGCCAGCAGGAAAGGGGTCAACTATGGCTACACCTTC; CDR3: CASRKGVNYGYTF
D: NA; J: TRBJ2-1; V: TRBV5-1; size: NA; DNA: TGCGCCAGCAGCTTTTCCGGCGACTCATCCTACAATGAGCAGTTCTTC; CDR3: CASSFSGDSSYNEQFF
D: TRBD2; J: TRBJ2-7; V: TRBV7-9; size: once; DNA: TGTGCCAGCAGCGGAGGCGGGGGGACATCCTACGAGCAGTACTTC; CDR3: CASSGGGGTSYEQYF
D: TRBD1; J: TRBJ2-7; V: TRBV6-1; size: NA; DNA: TGTGCCAGCAGTGAAAGACAGGGGGGTCCCTACGAGCAGTACTTC; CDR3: CASSERQGGPYEQYF
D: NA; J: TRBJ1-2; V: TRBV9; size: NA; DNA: TGTGCCAGCAGCGTAGGAATGGGAGTCAGCGCAGCCCGTAAGGAAGGCTACACCTTC; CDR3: CASSVGMGVSAARKEGYTF
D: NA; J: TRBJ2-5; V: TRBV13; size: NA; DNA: TGTGCCAGCAGCCCCCGGGACGAAGAGACCCAGTACTTC; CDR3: CASSPRDEETQYF
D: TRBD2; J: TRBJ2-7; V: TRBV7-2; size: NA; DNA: TGTGCCAGCAGCTTATGGATGGCGGGGGGGCCTGATGAGCAGTACTTC; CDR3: CASSLWMAGGPDEQYF
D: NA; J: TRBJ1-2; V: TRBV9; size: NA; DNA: TGTGCCAGCAGCCCCCCGGTGATTGCTAACTATGGCTACACCTTC; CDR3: CASSPPVIANYGYTF
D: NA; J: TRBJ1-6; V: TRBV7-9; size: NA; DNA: TGTGCCAGCAGCTTAGCGGGGATGGGAAATTCACCCCTCCACTTT; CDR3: CASSLAGMGNSPLHF
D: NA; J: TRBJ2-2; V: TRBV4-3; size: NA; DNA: TGCGCCAGCAGCCAAGACAGGGATTGGGACACCGGGGAGCTGTTTTTT; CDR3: CASSQDRDWDTGELFF
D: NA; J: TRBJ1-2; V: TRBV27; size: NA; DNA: TGTGCCAGCAGCCCCCCATGGGGTGTGGGGGGTGGCGGTGGCTACACCTTC; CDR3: CASSPPWGVGGGGGYTF
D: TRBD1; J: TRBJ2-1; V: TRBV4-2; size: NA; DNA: TGTGCCAGCAGCCAAGAGGTCGACAGGGGGCCTAGCTCCTACAATGAGCAGTTCTTC; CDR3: CASSQEVDRGPSSYNEQFF
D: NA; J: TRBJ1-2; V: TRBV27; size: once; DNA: TGTGCCAGCAGACGGGAGAAGGCCAATGGCTACACCTTC; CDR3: CASRREKANGYTF
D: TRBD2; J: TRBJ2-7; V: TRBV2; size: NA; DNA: TGTGCCAGCAGCGCCGGGACTAGCGGGGACAGCGAGCAGTACTTC; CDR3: CASSAGTSGDSEQYF
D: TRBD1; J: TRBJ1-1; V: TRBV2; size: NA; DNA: TGTGCCAGACAAGCCGGGACAGAGAACACTGAAGCTTTCTTT; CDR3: CARQAGTENTEAFF
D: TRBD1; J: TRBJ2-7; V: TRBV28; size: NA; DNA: TGTGCCAGCAGAGACGGGACAGGGGGCGCCTACGAGCAGTACTTC; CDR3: CASRDGTGGAYEQYF